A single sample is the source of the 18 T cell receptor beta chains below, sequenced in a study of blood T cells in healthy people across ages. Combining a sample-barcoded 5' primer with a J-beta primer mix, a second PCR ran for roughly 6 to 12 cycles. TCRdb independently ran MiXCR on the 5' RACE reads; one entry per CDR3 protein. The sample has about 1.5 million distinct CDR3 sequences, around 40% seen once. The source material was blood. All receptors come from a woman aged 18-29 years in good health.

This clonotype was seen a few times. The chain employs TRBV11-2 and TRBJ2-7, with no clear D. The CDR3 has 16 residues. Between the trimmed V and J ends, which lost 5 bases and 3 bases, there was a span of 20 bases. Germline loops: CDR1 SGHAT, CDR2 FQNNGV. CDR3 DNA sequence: TGTGCCAGCAGCCGAATAAAGGGATCCGGAAACTACGAGCAGTACTTC. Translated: CASSRIKGSGNYEQYF.

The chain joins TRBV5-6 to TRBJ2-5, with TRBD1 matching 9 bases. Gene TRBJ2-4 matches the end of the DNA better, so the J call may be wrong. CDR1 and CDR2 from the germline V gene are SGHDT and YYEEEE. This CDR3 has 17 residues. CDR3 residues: CASSLDRGLLAKNIQYF. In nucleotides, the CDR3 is TGTGCCAGCAGCTTGGACAGGGGGCTACTAGCCAAAAACATTCAGTACTTC.

The CDR3 DNA reads TGTGCCAGCAGCCCACGTTTCAAAGGGTTAGGGGGCACAGATACGCAGTATTTT. The encoded protein is CASSPRFKGLGGTDTQYF. The chain uses TRBV7-2 and TRBJ2-3; tentative D call: TRBD1 (5 bases). Germline assignment: CDR1 SGHTA and CDR2 FQGNSA. V was shortened by 5 bases and J by 1 base, with 22 bases between the two germline ends. There are 18 residues in the CDR3.

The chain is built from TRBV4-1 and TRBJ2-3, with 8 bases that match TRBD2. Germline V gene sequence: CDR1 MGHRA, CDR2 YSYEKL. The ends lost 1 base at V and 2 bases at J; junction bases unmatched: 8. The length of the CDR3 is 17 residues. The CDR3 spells CASSQGPPAGATDTQYF. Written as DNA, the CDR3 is TGCGCCAGCAGCCAAGGCCCCCCAGCGGGGGCCACAGATACGCAGTATTTT.

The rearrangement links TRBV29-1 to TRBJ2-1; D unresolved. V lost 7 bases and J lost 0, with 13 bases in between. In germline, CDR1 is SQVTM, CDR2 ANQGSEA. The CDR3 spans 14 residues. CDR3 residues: CSAQTGPSYNEQFF. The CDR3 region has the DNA TGCAGCGCCCAGACGGGCCCCTCCTACAATGAGCAGTTCTTC.

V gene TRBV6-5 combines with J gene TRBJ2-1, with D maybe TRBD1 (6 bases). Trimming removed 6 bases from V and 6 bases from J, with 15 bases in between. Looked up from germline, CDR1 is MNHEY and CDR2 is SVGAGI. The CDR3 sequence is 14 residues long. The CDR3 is CASRSIGGGNEQFF. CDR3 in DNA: TGTGCCAGCAGATCAATAGGGGGTGGCAATGAGCAGTTCTTC.

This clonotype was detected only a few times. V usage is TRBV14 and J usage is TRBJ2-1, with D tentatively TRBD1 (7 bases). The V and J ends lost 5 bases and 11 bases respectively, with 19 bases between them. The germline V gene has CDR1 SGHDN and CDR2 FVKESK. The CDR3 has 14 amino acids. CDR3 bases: TGTGCCAGCAGCAACCGGGACAGAGGGGGGAAGCAGTTCTTC. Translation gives CASSNRDRGGKQFF.

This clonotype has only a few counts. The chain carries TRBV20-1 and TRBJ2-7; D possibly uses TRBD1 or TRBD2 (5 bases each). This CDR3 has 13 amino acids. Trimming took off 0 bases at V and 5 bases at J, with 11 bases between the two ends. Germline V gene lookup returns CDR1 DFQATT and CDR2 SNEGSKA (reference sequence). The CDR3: CSARDPGRDEQYF. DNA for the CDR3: TGCAGTGCTAGAGACCCGGGGCGGGACGAGCAGTACTTC.

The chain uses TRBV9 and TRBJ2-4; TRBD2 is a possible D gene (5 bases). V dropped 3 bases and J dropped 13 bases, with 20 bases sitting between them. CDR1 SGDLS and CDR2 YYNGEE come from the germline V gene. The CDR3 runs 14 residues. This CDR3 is CASSGRQRDNEQYF. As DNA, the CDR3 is TGTGCCAGCAGCGGGAGGCAGCGCGACAATGAGCAGTACTTC.

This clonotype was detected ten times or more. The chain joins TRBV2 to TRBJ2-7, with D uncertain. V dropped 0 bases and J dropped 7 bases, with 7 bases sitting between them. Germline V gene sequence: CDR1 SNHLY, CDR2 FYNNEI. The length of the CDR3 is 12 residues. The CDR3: CASSEALREQYF. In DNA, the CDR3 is TGTGCCAGCAGTGAAGCGCTTCGGGAGCAGTACTTC.

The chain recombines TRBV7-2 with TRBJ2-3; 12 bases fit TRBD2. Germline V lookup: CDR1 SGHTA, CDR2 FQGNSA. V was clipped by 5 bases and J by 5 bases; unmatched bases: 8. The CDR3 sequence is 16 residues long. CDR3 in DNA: TGTGCCAGCAGCCGGACCCTAGCGGGGGGGAAAGATACGCAGTATTTT. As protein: CASSRTLAGGKDTQYF. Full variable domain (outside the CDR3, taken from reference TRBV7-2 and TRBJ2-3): GAGVSQSPSNKVTEKGKDVELRCDPISGHTALYWYRQSLGQGLEFLIYFQGNSAPDKSGLPSDRFSAERTGGSVSTLTIQRTQQEDSAVYLCASSRTLAGGKDTQYFGPGTRLTVL.

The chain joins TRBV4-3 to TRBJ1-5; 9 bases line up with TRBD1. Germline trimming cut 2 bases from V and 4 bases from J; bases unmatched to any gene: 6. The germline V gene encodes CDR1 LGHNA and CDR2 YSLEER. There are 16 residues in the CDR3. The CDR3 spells CASSQSPGQGNQPQHF. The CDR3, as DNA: TGCGCCAGCAGCCAATCGCCGGGACAGGGAAATCAGCCCCAGCATTTT.

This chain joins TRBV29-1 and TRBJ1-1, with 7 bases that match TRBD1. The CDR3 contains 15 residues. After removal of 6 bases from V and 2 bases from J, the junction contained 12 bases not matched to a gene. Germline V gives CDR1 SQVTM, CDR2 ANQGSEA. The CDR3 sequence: CSVLGQHRYNTEAFF. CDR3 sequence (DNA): TGCAGCGTCCTGGGACAGCACCGTTATAACACTGAAGCTTTCTTT. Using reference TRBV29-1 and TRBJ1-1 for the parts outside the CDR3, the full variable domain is SAVISQKPSRDICQRGTSLTIQCQVDSQVTMMFWYRQQPGQSLTLIATANQGSEATYESGFVIDKFPISRPNLTFSTLTVSNMSPEDSSIYLCSVLGQHRYNTEAFFGQGTRLTVV.

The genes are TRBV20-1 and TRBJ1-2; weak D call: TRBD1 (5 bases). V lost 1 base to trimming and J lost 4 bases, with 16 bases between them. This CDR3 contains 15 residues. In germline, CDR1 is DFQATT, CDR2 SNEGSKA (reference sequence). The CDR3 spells CSARAGGVTSYGYTF. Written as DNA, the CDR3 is TGCAGTGCTAGAGCGGGGGGGGTCACAAGCTATGGCTACACCTTC.

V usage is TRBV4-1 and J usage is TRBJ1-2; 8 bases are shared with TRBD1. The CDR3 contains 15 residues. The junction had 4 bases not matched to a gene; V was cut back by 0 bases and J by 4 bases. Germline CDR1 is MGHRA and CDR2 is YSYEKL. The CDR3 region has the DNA TGCGCCAGCAGCCAAGAGGGCAGGGGGCTCTATGGCTACACCTTC. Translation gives CASSQEGRGLYGYTF.

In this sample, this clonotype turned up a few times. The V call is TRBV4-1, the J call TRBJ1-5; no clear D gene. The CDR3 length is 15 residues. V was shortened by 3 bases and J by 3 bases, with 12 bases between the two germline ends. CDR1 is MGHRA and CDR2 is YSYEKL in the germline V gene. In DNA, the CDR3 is TGCGCCAGCAGCCAGGAGCAACGGAACAATCAGCCCCAGCATTTT. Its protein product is CASSQEQRNNQPQHF.

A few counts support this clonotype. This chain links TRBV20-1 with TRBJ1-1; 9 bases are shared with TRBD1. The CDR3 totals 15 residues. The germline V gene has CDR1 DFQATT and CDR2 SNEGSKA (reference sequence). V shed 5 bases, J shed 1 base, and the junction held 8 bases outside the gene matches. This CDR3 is CSAPRPGQGNTEAFF. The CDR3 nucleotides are TGCAGTGCTCCTCGACCGGGACAGGGGAACACTGAAGCTTTCTTT.

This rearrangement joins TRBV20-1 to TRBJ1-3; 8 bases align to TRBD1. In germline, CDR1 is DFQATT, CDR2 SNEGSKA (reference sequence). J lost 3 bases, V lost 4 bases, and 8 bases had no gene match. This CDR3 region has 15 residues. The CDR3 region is CSATGGRGLGNTIYF. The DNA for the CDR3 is TGCAGTGCTACCGGGGGCAGGGGGCTTGGAAACACCATATATTTT.